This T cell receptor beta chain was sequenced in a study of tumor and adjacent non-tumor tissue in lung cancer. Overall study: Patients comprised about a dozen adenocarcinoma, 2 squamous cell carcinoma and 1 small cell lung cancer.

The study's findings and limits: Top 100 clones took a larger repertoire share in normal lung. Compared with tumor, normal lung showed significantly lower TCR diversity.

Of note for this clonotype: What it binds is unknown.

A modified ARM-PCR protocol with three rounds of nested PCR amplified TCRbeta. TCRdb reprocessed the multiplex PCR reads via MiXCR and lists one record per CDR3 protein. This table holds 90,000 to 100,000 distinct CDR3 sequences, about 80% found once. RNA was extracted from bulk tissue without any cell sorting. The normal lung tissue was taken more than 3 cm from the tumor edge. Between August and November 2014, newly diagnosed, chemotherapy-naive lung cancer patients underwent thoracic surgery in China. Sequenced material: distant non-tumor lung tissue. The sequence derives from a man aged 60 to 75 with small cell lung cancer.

The CDR3 reads CASSQDSGTSGRAFHNEQFF. The CDR3 DNA sequence: TGTGCCAGCAGCCAAGACTCCGGGACTAGCGGGAGGGCCTTCCACAATGAGCAGTTCTTC. The J gene is TRBJ2-1, the V gene TRBV4-2, with 16 nucleotides matching TRBD2. Germline V CDR1 and CDR2: LGHNA, YNFKEQ. The CDR3 length is 20 residues. V lost 0 bases, J lost 5 bases, and 10 bases stayed unmatched.